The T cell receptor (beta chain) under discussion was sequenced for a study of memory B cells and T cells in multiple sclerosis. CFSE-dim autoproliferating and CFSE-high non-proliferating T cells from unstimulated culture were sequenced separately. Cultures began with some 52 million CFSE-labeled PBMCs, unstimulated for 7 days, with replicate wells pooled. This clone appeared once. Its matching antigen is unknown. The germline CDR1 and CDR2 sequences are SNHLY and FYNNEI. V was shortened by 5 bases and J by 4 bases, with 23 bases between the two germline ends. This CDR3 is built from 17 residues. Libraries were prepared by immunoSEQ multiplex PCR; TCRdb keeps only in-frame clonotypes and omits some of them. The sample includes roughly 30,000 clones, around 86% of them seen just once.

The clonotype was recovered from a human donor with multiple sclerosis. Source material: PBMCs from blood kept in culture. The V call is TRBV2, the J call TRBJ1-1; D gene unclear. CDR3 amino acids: CASSLIWSRGSPTEAFF. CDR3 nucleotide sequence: TGTGCCAGCAGTCTAATATGGAGCCGCGGCAGTCCCACTGAAGCTTTCTTT. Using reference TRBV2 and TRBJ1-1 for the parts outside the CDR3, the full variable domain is EPEVTQTPSHQVTQMGQEVILRCVPISNHLYFYWYRQILGQKVEFLVSFYNNEISEKSEIFDDQFSVERPDGSNFTLKIRSTKLEDSAMYFCASSLIWSRGSPTEAFFGQGTRLTVV.